This is a list of T cell receptor beta chains from one sample in a study of TIL therapy for anti-PD-1-resistant metastatic lung cancer. Repertoires were generated with immunoSEQ multiplex PCR, while TCRdb's copy carries only in-frame clones and drops some. The sample carries tens of thousands of clones, around 79% recorded once. Sequences were derived from blood, sampled at baseline. The origin of the receptors is a person between 25 and 80 years old with non-small cell lung cancer. Each CDR3 is given with its conserved first and last residue. Each record gives: J gene, V gene, D gene, clone size, CDR3 DNA, CDR3 protein. D genes are given only for firm matches. The size entry is marked missing in some rows and otherwise reads once, few, many or a size class.

TRBJ2-1 TRBV10-2 - - TGCGCCAGCAGTGAACGGGCCCCTCCTGAGCAGTTCTTC CASSERAPPEQFF
TRBJ2-1 TRBV28 - - TGTGCCACGCAGGGCGGGACCTCCTACAATGAGCAGTTCTTC CATQGGTSYNEQFF
TRBJ1-2 TRBV6-6 TRBD1 - TGTGCCAGCAGCCGGGACAGGGGAGTGTATGGCTACACCTTC CASSRDRGVYGYTF
TRBJ2-1 TRBV5-1 - - TGCGCCAGCAGCTTGGTTAACAATGAGCAGTTCTTC CASSLVNNEQFF
TRBJ2-3 TRBV29-1 TRBD1 few TGCAGCGTTTCGGGACAGTTACACACAGATACGCAGTATTTT CSVSGQLHTDTQYF
TRBJ2-1 TRBV5-4 TRBD2 once TGTGCCAGCAGCTCCGCGGGATTGGGACTAGCGGGAGGGAATGAGCAGTTCTTC CASSSAGLGLAGGNEQFF
TRBJ1-1 TRBV29-1 - - TGCAGCGTTGAAGAGCCCGGGGTTGGGCGGAACACTGAAGCTTTCTTT CSVEEPGVGRNTEAFF
TRBJ2-7 TRBV28 TRBD2 few TGTGCCAGCAGGCGGACTAGCGGGGCGGGGCAGTACTTC CASRRTSGAGQYF
TRBJ2-5 TRBV9 TRBD1 - TGTGCCAGCAGCGAGGGGACAGATCAAGAGACCCAGTACTTC CASSEGTDQETQYF
TRBJ2-1 TRBV7-2 TRBD2 - TGTGCCAGCAGAGGACTAGCGATCTACAATGAGCAGTTCTTC CASRGLAIYNEQFF
TRBJ2-5 TRBV15 - - TGTGCCACCAGCAGAGGGGCCGGGACCCAGTACTTC CATSRGAGTQYF
TRBJ2-1 TRBV29-1 - - TGCAGCGCACACCATCGGCGGTTAAACATTAATGAGCAGTTCTTC CSAHHRRLNINEQFF
TRBJ2-3 TRBV5-1 TRBD2 - TGCGCCAGCAGCTCTGGACTAGCGGGGGGCTTGTTCGAGACAGATACGCAGTATTTT CASSSGLAGGLFETDTQYF
TRBJ2-2 TRBV28 - once TGTGCCAGCAGTACCCGGGAGCTGTTTTTT CASSTRELFF
TRBJ2-3 TRBV19 - - TGTGCCAGTAGTACGGGACTGGGGGTGGATACGCAGTATTTT CASSTGLGVDTQYF
TRBJ2-1 TRBV10-3 TRBD2 - TGTGCCATCAGTGAGGGGACTAGCTTAGGCAATGAGCAGTTCTTC CAISEGTSLGNEQFF
TRBJ2-7 TRBV19 TRBD1 - TGTGCCAGTAGTAACCCGGGACAGGGCGAATCCGTGCAGTACTTC CASSNPGQGESVQYF
TRBJ1-4 TRBV7-6 - - TGTGCCAGCAGCTTGAGATTGAAAGATGAAAAACTGTTTTTT CASSLRLKDEKLFF
TRBJ2-4 TRBV7-9 - - TGTGCCAGCAGCTCCGAACTGGGAGTAGCTGCCAAAAACATTCAGTACTTC CASSSELGVAAKNIQYF
TRBJ2-2 TRBV10-1 TRBD2 medium-sized TGCGCCAGCAGTGGGGGACTAGTGACTGCCGGGGAGCTGTTTTTT CASSGGLVTAGELFF
TRBJ2-7 TRBV18 - - TGTGCCAGCTCACCTCCGCTTGGGTTGGGCGAGCAGTACTTC CASSPPLGLGEQYF
TRBJ1-2 TRBV19 TRBD1 - TGTGCCAGTACCGACCGGGGGGTGGACAGGGGAGGCTATGGCTACACCTTC CASTDRGVDRGGYGYTF
TRBJ2-5 TRBV9 - - TGTGCCAGCAGCCCAGGCAGTTCGAAATGGGAGACCCAGTACTTC CASSPGSSKWETQYF
TRBJ2-2 TRBV4-1 TRBD1 - TGCGCCAGCAGCCAAAATCCGGGACAGGGGACCGGGGAGCTGTTTTTT CASSQNPGQGTGELFF
TRBJ2-3 TRBV6-4 - - TGTGCCAGCAGTGACTCTGCCGGCACAGATACGCAGTATTTT CASSDSAGTDTQYF
TRBJ2-3 TRBV7-3 - - TGTGCCAGCAGCTTAACGAGGACAAACTCAGATACGCAGTATTTT CASSLTRTNSDTQYF
TRBJ2-2 TRBV18 - once TGTGCCAGCTCACCCGATCGCCACGGGGCTAGAAACACCGGGGAGCTGTTTTTT CASSPDRHGARNTGELFF
TRBJ2-7 TRBV29-1 - - TGCAGCGTTAGGGATCCACCCTTCTCCTACGAGCAGTACTTC CSVRDPPFSYEQYF
TRBJ2-2 TRBV6-6 TRBD2 - TGTGCCAGCAGTGACTCTAGCGGGAACACCGGGGAGCTGTTTTTT CASSDSSGNTGELFF
TRBJ2-1 TRBV7-6 TRBD2 - TGTGCCAGCAGCTATCGACTAGCGGGAGGTTCCTACAATGAGCAGTTCTTC CASSYRLAGGSYNEQFF
TRBJ2-3 TRBV4-3 - - TGCGCCAGCAGCCAAGATGGGGGGATGGATACGCAGTATTTT CASSQDGGMDTQYF
TRBJ1-5 TRBV21-1 - - TGTGCCAGCCGCCCGAAGGGTAGCAATCAGCCCCAGCATTTT CASRPKGSNQPQHF
TRBJ1-1 TRBV14 - - TGTGCCAGCAGCCATCCAGGCCCGAACACTGAAGCTTTCTTT CASSHPGPNTEAFF
TRBJ1-4 TRBV30 TRBD1 - TGTGCCTGGAGTGTACGGAGACAGGGGAATGAAAAACTGTTTTTT CAWSVRRQGNEKLFF
TRBJ2-3 TRBV19 - once TGTGCCAGTAGTATCCGGGGCAGCACAGATACGCAGTATTTT CASSIRGSTDTQYF
TRBJ1-2 TRBV20-1 - - TGCAGTGCTAGGGGGTTCGGAGGCTACACCTTC CSARGFGGYTF
TRBJ2-7 TRBV19 - once TGTGCCAGTAGTATCAGCGGGTCGACAGGGACAGCCGAGCAGTACTTC CASSISGSTGTAEQYF
TRBJ2-7 TRBV6-6 - once TGTGCCAGCAGTTCCTTCTCCGGGACGTCCTACGAGCAGTACTTC CASSSFSGTSYEQYF
TRBJ2-3 TRBV19 - - TGTGCCAGTAGTATGGGGGGAGCTCGCACAGATACGCAGTATTTT CASSMGGARTDTQYF
TRBJ2-7 TRBV6-5 - - TGTGCCAGCAGTTACGATCTCGGGCACTACGAGCAGTACTTC CASSYDLGHYEQYF
TRBJ1-3 TRBV9 - - TGTGCCAGCAGTGGACGGCTCTCTGGAAACACCATATATTTT CASSGRLSGNTIYF
TRBJ2-5 TRBV11-1 - - TGTGCCAGCAGCTTATCTGGCGGCGGGTACCAAGAGACCCAGTACTTC CASSLSGGGYQETQYF
TRBJ2-7 TRBV30 - - TGTGCCTGGACCCTGGGGATGTACGAGCAGTACTTC CAWTLGMYEQYF
TRBJ2-3 TRBV6-1 - - TGTGCCAGCAGGGACCTGACAGATACGCAGTATTTT CASRDLTDTQYF
TRBJ2-3 TRBV30 - few TGTGCCTGGAGTGGTCCGTTAACGCAGTATTTT CAWSGPLTQYF
TRBJ1-4 TRBV19 - - TGTGCCAGTAGTGTCTGGGCGGCTAATGAAAAACTGTTTTTT CASSVWAANEKLFF
TRBJ2-2 TRBV19 - once TGTGCCAGTAGTATATATGGGGTCGGGGAGCTGTTTTTT CASSIYGVGELFF
TRBJ2-1 TRBV19 TRBD2 - TGTGCCAGTATACGAGCGGGAGATTACAATGAGCAGTTCTTC CASIRAGDYNEQFF
TRBJ1-3 TRBV6-1 - - TGTGCCAGCAGTGGAGTAAGGACGCAGTCTGGAAACACCATATATTTT CASSGVRTQSGNTIYF
TRBJ1-6 TRBV10-3 - once TGTGCCATCAGTGATACAAATTATAATTCACCCCTCCACTTT CAISDTNYNSPLHF
TRBJ1-1 TRBV30 - - TGTGCCTGGAGTCAGGGAATCCCGACTTTGAACACTGAAGCTTTCTTT CAWSQGIPTLNTEAFF
TRBJ1-2 TRBV28 - - TGTGCCAGCAGCTCCCACGACAGAAACTATGGCTACACCTTC CASSSHDRNYGYTF
TRBJ2-7 TRBV5-1 - - TGCGCCAGCAGCAGTTTATCCGACTCAACGAGGAAAAAGCTCTCCTACGAGCAGTACTTC CASSSLSDSTRKKLSYEQYF